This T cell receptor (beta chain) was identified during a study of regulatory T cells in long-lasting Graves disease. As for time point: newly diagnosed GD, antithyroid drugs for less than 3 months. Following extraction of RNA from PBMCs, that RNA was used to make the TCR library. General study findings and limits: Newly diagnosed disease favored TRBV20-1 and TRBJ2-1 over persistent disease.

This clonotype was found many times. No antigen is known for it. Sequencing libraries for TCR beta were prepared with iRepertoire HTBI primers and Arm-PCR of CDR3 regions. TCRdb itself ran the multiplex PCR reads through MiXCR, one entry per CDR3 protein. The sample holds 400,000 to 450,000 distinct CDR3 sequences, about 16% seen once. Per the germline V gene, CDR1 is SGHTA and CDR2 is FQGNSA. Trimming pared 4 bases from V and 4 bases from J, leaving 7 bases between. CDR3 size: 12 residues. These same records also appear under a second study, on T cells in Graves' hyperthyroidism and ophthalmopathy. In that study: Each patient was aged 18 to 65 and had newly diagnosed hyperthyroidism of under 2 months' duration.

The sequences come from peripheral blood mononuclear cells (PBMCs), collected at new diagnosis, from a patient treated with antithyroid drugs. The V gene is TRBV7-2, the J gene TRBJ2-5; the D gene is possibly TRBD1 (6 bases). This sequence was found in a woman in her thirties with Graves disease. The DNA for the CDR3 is TGTGCCAGCAGCTCAGGGGTAGAGACCCAGTACTTC. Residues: CASSSGVETQYF.